The present TCR beta chain was sequenced within a study of blood T cell repertoires in COVID-19. As for the study in general: Samples of COVID-19 (acute and convalescent) were obtained from the United States, Italy and Spain.

Germline V lookup: CDR1 SNHLY, CDR2 FYNNEI. The CDR3 contains 16 residues. Trimming took 5 bases from V and 6 from J; bases not matched to a gene: 14. Per the original methods: Estimation of nucleated cell counts was performed using reference gene primer amplification. The assay was immunoSEQ multiplex PCR, and TCRdb's table has in-frame clones only and misses some. V and J calls and clone size follow that table, whereas D and trimming were derived from the DNA. The table includes over 400,000 clones, about 85% detected once. Sequences were obtained from PBMCs or T cells enriched from blood (not recorded which). The rearrangement uses TRBV2 and TRBJ2-7, with 9 positions matching TRBD1. This clonotype was obtained from a woman aged 55-75 years who had recovered from COVID-19. The CDR3 DNA reads TGTGCCAGCAGTCTATACGGGACAGGGAAAGCGGGCGAGCAGTACTTC. It is translated as CASSLYGTGKAGEQYF.